This T cell receptor (beta chain) appears in the sequencing data of a study of T cell changes during pregnancy in multiple sclerosis. V lost 3 bases and J lost 5, with 11 bases in between. The CDR3 is 14 amino acids. Per the germline V gene, CDR1 is MDHEN and CDR2 is SYDVKM. The data were produced by immunoSEQ multiplex PCR, yet TCRdb's version contains in-frame clones alone and is incomplete. The data contain tens of thousands of clones, about 96% of them singletons. Sequenced here: CD8+ T cells from peripheral blood mononuclear cells, sampled after pregnancy. The receptor comes from a female donor with multiple sclerosis, enrolled in a pregnancy study. This chain links TRBV28 with TRBJ1-5, with D possibly matching TRBD1 (6 bases). In DNA, the CDR3 is TGTGCCAGCAGTTTCGACAGGATCTATCAGCCCCAGCATTTT. Translated: CASSFDRIYQPQHF.